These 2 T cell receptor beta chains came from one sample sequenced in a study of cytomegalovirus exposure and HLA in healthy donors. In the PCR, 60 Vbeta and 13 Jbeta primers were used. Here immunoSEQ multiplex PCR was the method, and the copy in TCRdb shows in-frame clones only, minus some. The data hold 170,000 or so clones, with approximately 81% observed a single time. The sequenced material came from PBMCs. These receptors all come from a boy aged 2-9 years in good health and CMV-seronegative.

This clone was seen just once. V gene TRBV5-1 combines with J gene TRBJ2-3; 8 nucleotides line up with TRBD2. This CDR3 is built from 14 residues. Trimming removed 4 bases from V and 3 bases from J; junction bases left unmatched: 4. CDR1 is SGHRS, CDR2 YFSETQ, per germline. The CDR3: CASSGGRRTDTQYF. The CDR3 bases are TGCGCCAGCAGCGGCGGGAGGAGAACAGATACGCAGTATTTT.

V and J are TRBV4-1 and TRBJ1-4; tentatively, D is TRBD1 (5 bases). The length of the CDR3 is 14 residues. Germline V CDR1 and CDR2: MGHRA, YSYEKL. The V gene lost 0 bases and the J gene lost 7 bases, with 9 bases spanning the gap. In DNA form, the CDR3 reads TGCGCCAGCAGCCAAGAAGGGGAAGGTGAAAAACTGTTTTTT. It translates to CASSQEGEGEKLFF.